A selection of T cell receptor beta chains follows, all from one sample in a study of blood T cell repertoires in COVID-19. TCRdb's copy holds only in-frame clones and misses some; the assay was immunoSEQ multiplex PCR. The sample records 70,000 to 75,000 clones, around 85% being singletons. The sequenced sample consisted of peripheral blood. The receptors were sampled from a man between 70 and 80 years old with acute or convalescent COVID-19. The CDR3 runs from the conserved cysteine through the conserved F or W. The D gene is left open where the match is weak. Expanded clones are given a class, and other clones once, few, many or no size at all.

TGTGCCAGCAGCCACACAATTCGGACAGGGGGAGGCGAGCAGTACTTC	CASSHTIRTGGGEQYF	TRBV16	TRBJ2-7	TRBD1	NA
TGTGCCAGCAGTGACATGGGGCGCCTTCAGCCCCAGCATTTT	CASSDMGRLQPQHF	TRBV28	TRBJ1-5	NA	NA
TGTGCCAGCGGGGGGGAATTTGGTGAGCAGTTCTTC	CASGGEFGEQFF	TRBV9	TRBJ2-1	TRBD2	NA
TGTGCCAGCAGTCCGGCCTGGGGCGATGAGCAGTTCTTC	CASSPAWGDEQFF	TRBV6-4	TRBJ2-1	NA	few
TGTGCCAGCAGCTACGGGACTAGCGGCAGTGAGCAGTTCTTC	CASSYGTSGSEQFF	TRBV7-2	TRBJ2-1	TRBD2	many
TGTGCCAGCAGTTACTCCACTAGCGAGCGCAATGAGCAGTTCTTC	CASSYSTSERNEQFF	TRBV6-2/TRBV6-3	TRBJ2-1	TRBD2	NA
TGTGCCATCAGTGCAGTGACGCCGATCGAGGGTACCGGGGAGCTGTTTTTT	CAISAVTPIEGTGELFF	TRBV10-3	TRBJ2-2	NA	once
TGTGCCACCAGGCTAGCAGGTCTGGGAAGCAATCAGCCCCAGCATTTT	CATRLAGLGSNQPQHF	TRBV15	TRBJ1-5	NA	NA
TGTGCCAGTTTCAAGCCGGGACAGGGGAGAAATGAGCAGTTCTTC	CASFKPGQGRNEQFF	TRBV7-8	TRBJ2-1	TRBD1	NA
TGTGCCAGCAGCTTGGAGCAGGGTAGTCAGCCCCAGCATTTT	CASSLEQGSQPQHF	TRBV5-5	TRBJ1-5	NA	NA
TGTGCCAGCAGACGACGACAGGGGGGGACTGAAGCTTTCTTT	CASRRRQGGTEAFF	TRBV2	TRBJ1-1	TRBD1	NA
TGTGCCAGCAGCCAACCGGGGATAAACACCGGGGAGCTGTTTTTT	CASSQPGINTGELFF	TRBV14	TRBJ2-2	NA	NA
TGTGCCAGCTCACCCGCCTACGAGCAGTACTTC	CASSPAYEQYF	TRBV18	TRBJ2-7	NA	NA
TGTGCCAGCAGCGTAGGAGGAGGGCTTTCCTACGAGCAGTACTTC	CASSVGGGLSYEQYF	TRBV9	TRBJ2-7	NA	NA
TGCAGTGCTAGAGCGGGGGGCGAGCAGTACTTC	CSARAGGEQYF	TRBV20-1	TRBJ2-7	TRBD2	NA
TGCAGTGCTAGTGAGGGGGCCACCTACGAGCAGTACTTC	CSASEGATYEQYF	TRBV20-1	TRBJ2-7	TRBD1	NA
TGTGCCAGCAGTCGACTAGGGGCGGGAGGGCCGTACGAGCAGTACTTC	CASSRLGAGGPYEQYF	TRBV27	TRBJ2-7	TRBD2	NA
TGCGCCAGCAGCGACAGGGGTGGGCCTGAAAAACTGTTTTTT	CASSDRGGPEKLFF	TRBV5-1	TRBJ1-4	TRBD1	NA
TGTGCCAGTAGTCTCTCCATCGGGACACAAAAACTGTTTTTT	CASSLSIGTQKLFF	TRBV19	TRBJ1-4	NA	NA
TGTGCCAGCAGCTCAAGGGGGCTGGGTAACACTGAAGCTTTCTTT	CASSSRGLGNTEAFF	TRBV5-5	TRBJ1-1	TRBD1	NA